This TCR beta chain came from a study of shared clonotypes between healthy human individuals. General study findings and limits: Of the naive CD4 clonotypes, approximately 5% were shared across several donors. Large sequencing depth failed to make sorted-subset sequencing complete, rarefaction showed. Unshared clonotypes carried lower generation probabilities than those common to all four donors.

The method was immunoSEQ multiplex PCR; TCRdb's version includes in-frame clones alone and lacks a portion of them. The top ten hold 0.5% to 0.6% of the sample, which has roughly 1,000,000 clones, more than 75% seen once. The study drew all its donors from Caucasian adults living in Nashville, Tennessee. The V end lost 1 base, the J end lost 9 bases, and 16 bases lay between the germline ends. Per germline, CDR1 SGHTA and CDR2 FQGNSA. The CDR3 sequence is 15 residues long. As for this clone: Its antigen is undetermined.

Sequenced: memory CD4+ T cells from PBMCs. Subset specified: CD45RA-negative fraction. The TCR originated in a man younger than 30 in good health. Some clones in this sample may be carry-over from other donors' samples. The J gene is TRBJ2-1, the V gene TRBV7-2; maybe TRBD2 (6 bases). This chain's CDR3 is CASSLDPTSFGEQFF. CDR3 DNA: TGTGCCAGCAGCTTAGACCCTACTAGCTTCGGTGAGCAGTTCTTC.